Below, 5 T cell receptor beta chains from the same sample are listed, as sequenced in a study of CD8+ T cells in alopecia areata. As the sequencing template, cDNA was produced by extracting RNA and reverse transcribing it. Clones were read by immunoSEQ multiplex PCR, and TCRdb kept only the in-frame ones, dropping some. The sample contains about 210,000 clones, 40% to 55% of which appear only once. This sample's treatment: oral pan-JAK inhibitor, 5-10 mg twice daily. This specimen consisted of CD4+ T cells sorted from blood, obtained at approximately week 36, from a patient treated with tofacitinib. The origin of the receptors is a human donor with alopecia areata.

The chain joins TRBV11-2 to TRBJ1-4, with 7 bases fitting TRBD1. The length of the CDR3 is 15 residues. The J segment lost 3 bases and the V segment lost 5 bases, leaving 6 bases of the junction unmatched. Per germline, CDR1 SGHAT and CDR2 FQNNGV. CDR3 bases: TGTGCCAGCAGCGCCCAGGGGGGAGCTAATGAAAAACTGTTTTTT. This translates into CASSAQGGANEKLFF.

This clone was observed a handful of times. The V gene is TRBV10-3, the J gene TRBJ2-2, with D possibly matching TRBD2 (5 bases). V was trimmed by 6 bases and J by 6 bases, leaving 14 bases between them. There are 14 residues in the CDR3. Germline V gene data show CDR1 as ENHRY and CDR2 as SYGVKD. Here the CDR3 reads CAIRGSGAAGELFF. The CDR3 nucleotides are TGTGCCATCAGAGGTAGTGGAGCGGCCGGGGAGCTGTTTTTT.

V usage is TRBV29-1 and J usage is TRBJ2-3; D is perhaps TRBD2 (5 bases). Trimming stripped 7 bases from V and 3 bases from J, with 11 bases between. The CDR3 extends over 12 amino acids. Germline CDR1 SQVTM, CDR2 ANQGSEA. Here the CDR3 reads CSADYSTDTQYF. Here the CDR3 DNA reads TGCAGCGCCGACTATAGTACAGATACGCAGTATTTT.

The chain uses TRBV30 and TRBJ2-1, with D hard to call. CDR3 length equals 12 residues. V was shortened by 0 bases and J by 5 bases, with 5 bases between the two germline ends. Germline V gives CDR1 GTSNPN, CDR2 SVGIG (reference sequence). The CDR3 nucleotides are TGTGCCTGGAGTGTACGAAACAATGAGCAGTTCTTC. It yields the protein CAWSVRNNEQFF.

The chain links TRBV28 to TRBJ1-4; D ambiguous. Trimming cost V 6 bases and J 5 bases, with 16 bases left between them. This CDR3 is built from 15 residues. Germline V lookup: CDR1 MDHEN, CDR2 SYDVKM. For the CDR3, the DNA is TGTGCCAGCAGGTCGCAAAAGGGAGGGAATGAAAAACTGTTTTTT. It encodes CASRSQKGGNEKLFF.